This entry describes one T cell receptor beta chain. Its antigen remains unknown. A much bigger clone sits one base away, suggesting this may be a read error. This sample is part of a study of blood T cells in healthy people across ages. Study observations and caveats: Among long-lived donors, naive CD4+ cells were more numerous and diversity higher than in aged donors.

The CDR3 has 18 amino acids. Germline V lookup: CDR1 SGHTA, CDR2 FQGNSA. It was with a sample-barcoded 5' primer and a J-beta primer mix that a second PCR of roughly 7 to 12 cycles was run. One entry per CDR3 protein, called by TCRdb with MiXCR from the 5' RACE reads. The sample consists of approximately 810,000 distinct CDR3 sequences, 29% of them appearing once. The gene calls are TRBV7-2 and TRBJ2-6, with 8 bases identical to TRBD1. Specimen: blood. This TCR came from a woman older than 75 in good health. Here the CDR3 reads CASSLPGDRGAGANVRTF. CDR3 coding DNA: TGTGCCAGCAGCCTCCCCGGCGACAGGGGAGCTGGGGCCAACGTCCGGACTTTC.